This entry features one TCR beta chain sequence. What it binds is unknown. The record originates from a study of CD8+ T cells in alopecia areata. Study observations and caveats: Normal skin's resident alphabeta T cells are also sequenced in scalp samples.

Per the germline V gene, CDR1 is GTSNPN and CDR2 is SVGIG (reference sequence). CDR3 length: 14 residues. The germline V and J ends were trimmed by 5 bases and 2 bases, with 13 bases remaining between them. Investigators isolated RNA and reverse transcribed it into cDNA to act as the sequencing template. The table came from immunoSEQ multiplex PCR; TCRdb's copy has only in-frame clones and leaves some out. The data contain roughly 280,000 clones, over 45% of them singletons. Treatment reported: oral pan-JAK inhibitor, 5-10 mg twice daily. The chain couples TRBV30 to TRBJ1-5, with unresolved D. The receptor was isolated from a human donor with alopecia areata. Material: CD4+ T cells sorted from blood, obtained around week 54, from a patient treated with tofacitinib. CDR3 sequence (DNA): TGTGCCTGGGGCCGGCCTCTTGGCAATCAGCCCCAGCATTTT. It yields the protein CAWGRPLGNQPQHF.